This TCR beta chain was captured in a study of blood T cell repertoires in COVID-19. Here immunoSEQ multiplex PCR was the method, and the copy in TCRdb shows in-frame clones only, minus some. The repertoire consists of under 300,000 clones, with 84% occurring once and the leading ten covering under 5%. Germline CDR1 SGHNT, CDR2 YENEEA. Unmatched junction bases numbered 4, after V lost 5 bases and J lost 4 bases. The CDR3 loop spans 15 amino acids. This receptor was identified in a man over 45 with acute or convalescent COVID-19. Sequenced: peripheral blood. V gene TRBV11-3 combines with J gene TRBJ2-6; 8 bases align to TRBD1. The CDR3 DNA is TGTGCCAGCAGCCCAAGACAGGGGGGGGCCAACGTCCTGACTTTC. Protein: CASSPRQGGANVLTF. Drawing the rest from reference TRBV11-3 and TRBJ2-6, the complete variable domain is EAGVVQSPRYKIIEKKQPVAFWCNPISGHNTLYWYLQNLGQGPELLIRYENEEAVDDSQLPKDRFSAERLKGVDSTLKIQPAELGDSAVYLCASSPRQGGANVLTFGAGSRLTVL.